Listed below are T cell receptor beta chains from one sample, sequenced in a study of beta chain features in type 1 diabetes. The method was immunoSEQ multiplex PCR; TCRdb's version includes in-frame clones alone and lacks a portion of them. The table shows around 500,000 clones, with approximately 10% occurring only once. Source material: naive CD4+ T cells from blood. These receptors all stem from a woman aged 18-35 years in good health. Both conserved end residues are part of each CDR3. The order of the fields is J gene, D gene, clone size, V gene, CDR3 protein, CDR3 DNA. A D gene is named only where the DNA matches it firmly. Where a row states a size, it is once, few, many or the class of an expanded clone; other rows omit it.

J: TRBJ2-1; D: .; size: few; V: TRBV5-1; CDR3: CASSSEGIGSNEQFF; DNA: TGCGCCAGCAGCTCCGAGGGAATTGGTAGCAATGAGCAGTTCTTC
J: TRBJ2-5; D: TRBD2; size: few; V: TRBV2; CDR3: CASSEPRLAVKTQYF; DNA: TGTGCCAGCAGTGAGCCCCGACTAGCAGTGAAGACCCAGTACTTC
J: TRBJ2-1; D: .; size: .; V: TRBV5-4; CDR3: CASSGLRWGAKNEQFF; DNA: TGTGCCAGCAGCGGACTTCGATGGGGCGCTAAAAATGAGCAGTTCTTC
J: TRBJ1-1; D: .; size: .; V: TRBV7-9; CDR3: CASSFTEAFF; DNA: TGTGCCAGCAGCTTCACTGAAGCTTTCTTT
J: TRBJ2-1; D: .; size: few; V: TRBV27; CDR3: CASRLSPSPATEQFF; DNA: TGTGCCAGCAGGCTGTCCCCTAGCCCGGCCACTGAGCAGTTCTTC
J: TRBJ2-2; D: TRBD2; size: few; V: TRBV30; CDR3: CAWSYSRTSGSPGELFF; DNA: TGTGCCTGGAGTTACTCCCGGACTAGCGGGAGTCCCGGGGAGCTGTTTTTT
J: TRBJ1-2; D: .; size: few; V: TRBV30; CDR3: CAWSRDIPYGYTF; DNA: TGTGCCTGGAGTAGGGACATCCCCTATGGCTACACCTTC
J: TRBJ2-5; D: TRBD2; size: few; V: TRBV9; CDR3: CASSARTSGIQETQYF; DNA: TGTGCCAGCAGCGCGCGGACTAGCGGGATCCAAGAGACCCAGTACTTC
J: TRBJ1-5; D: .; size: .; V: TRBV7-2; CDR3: CASSEKGGNQPQHF; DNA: TGTGCCAGCAGCGAGAAAGGGGGCAATCAGCCCCAGCATTTT
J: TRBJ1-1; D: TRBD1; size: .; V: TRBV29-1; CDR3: CSVGQGMRTEAFF; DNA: TGCAGCGTTGGACAGGGAATGAGGACTGAAGCTTTCTTT
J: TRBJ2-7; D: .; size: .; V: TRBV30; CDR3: CAWSVGVSYEQYF; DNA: TGTGCCTGGAGTGTAGGAGTGAGCTACGAGCAGTACTTC
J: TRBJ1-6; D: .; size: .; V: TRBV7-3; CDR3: CASSFGTANSPLHF; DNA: TGTGCCAGCAGCTTCGGGACTGCGAATTCACCCCTCCACTTT
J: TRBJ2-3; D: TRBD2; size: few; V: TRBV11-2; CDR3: CASSSFSGIAADTQYF; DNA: TGTGCCAGCAGCTCGTTTAGCGGGATTGCGGCAGATACGCAGTATTTT
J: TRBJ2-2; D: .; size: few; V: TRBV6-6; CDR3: CASKGGNTGELFF; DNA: TGTGCCAGCAAAGGCGGTAACACCGGGGAGCTGTTTTTT
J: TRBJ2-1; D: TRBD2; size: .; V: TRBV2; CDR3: CASSTSGRLYNEQFF; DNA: TGTGCCAGCAGTACTAGCGGGAGGCTTTACAATGAGCAGTTCTTC
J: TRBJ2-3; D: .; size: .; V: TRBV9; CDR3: CASSEGGTDTQYF; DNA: TGTGCCAGCAGCGAGGGCGGGACAGATACGCAGTATTTT
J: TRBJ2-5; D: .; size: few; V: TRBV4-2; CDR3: CASSQPQGGQETQYF; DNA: TGTGCCAGCAGCCAACCGCAGGGTGGTCAAGAGACCCAGTACTTC
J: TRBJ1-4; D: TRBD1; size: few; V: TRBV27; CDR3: CASSSTGGHEKLFF; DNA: TGTGCCAGCAGTTCAACAGGGGGACATGAAAAACTGTTTTTT
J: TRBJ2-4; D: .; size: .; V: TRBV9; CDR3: CASSVGAPGNIQYF; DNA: TGTGCCAGCAGCGTAGGGGCGCCGGGGAACATTCAGTACTTC
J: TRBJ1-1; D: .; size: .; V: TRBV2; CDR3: CASTQENTEAFF; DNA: TGTGCCAGCACCCAGGAGAACACTGAAGCTTTCTTT
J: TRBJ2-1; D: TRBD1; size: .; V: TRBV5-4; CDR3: CASSFTGVVIDEQFF; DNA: TGTGCCAGCAGCTTCACAGGGGTGGTCATCGATGAGCAGTTCTTC
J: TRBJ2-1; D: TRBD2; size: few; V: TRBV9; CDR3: CASSVTSGSYNEQFF; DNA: TGTGCCAGCAGCGTGACTAGCGGGTCCTACAATGAGCAGTTCTTC
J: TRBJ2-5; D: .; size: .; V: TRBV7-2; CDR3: CASSSAQQETQYF; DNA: TGTGCCAGCAGTTCGGCCCAACAAGAAACCCAGTACTTC
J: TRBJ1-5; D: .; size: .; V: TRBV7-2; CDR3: CASSSGRNQPQHF; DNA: TGTGCCAGCAGCTCGGGGCGCAATCAGCCCCAGCATTTT
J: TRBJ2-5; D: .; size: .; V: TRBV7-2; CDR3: CASSSETQYF; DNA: TGTGCCAGCAGCTCGGAGACCCAGTACTTC
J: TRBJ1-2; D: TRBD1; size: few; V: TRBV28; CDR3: CASRPGRGLYGYTF; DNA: TGTGCCAGCAGGCCTGGCAGGGGGCTCTATGGCTACACCTTC
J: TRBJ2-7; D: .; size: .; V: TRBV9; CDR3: CASSVALGGTEQYF; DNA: TGTGCCAGCAGCGTAGCTCTAGGGGGGACTGAGCAGTACTTC
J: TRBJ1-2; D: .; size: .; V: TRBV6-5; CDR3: CASSYGGYGYTF; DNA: TGTGCCAGCAGTTACGGTGGCTATGGCTACACCTTC
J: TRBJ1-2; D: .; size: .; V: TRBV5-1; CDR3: CASSRDPQYGYTF; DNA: TGCGCCAGCAGCAGGGATCCCCAATATGGCTACACCTTC
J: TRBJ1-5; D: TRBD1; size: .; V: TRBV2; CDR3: CASRGDSNQPQHF; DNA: TGTGCCAGCAGAGGGGACAGTAATCAGCCCCAGCATTTT
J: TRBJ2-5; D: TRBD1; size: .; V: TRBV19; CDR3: CASSRQGEETQYF; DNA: TGTGCCAGTAGCCGACAGGGGGAAGAGACCCAGTACTTC
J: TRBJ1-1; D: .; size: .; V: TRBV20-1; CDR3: CSAGRGSEAFF; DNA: TGCAGTGCGGGCAGGGGCTCTGAAGCTTTCTTT
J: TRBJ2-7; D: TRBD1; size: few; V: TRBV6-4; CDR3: CDQPGQTYEQYF; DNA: TGTGACCAACCGGGACAGACCTACGAGCAGTACTTC
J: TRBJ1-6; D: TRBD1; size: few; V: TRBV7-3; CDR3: CASSLDRQGNSPLHF; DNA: TGTGCCAGCAGCTTGGACCGACAGGGGAATTCACCCCTCCACTTT
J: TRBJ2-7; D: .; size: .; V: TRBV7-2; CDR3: CASSLGVRQPYEQYF; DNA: TGTGCCAGCAGCCTAGGAGTCCGCCAACCCTACGAGCAGTACTTC
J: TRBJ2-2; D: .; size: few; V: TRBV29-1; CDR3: CSGGWGQGTGELFF; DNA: TGCAGCGGTGGTTGGGGGCAGGGCACCGGGGAGCTGTTTTTT
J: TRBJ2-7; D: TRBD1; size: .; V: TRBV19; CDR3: CASTGGTGRFVEQYF; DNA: TGTGCCAGTACAGGGGGAACAGGGCGGTTCGTTGAGCAGTACTTC
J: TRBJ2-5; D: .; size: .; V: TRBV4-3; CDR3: CASSQGGRETQYF; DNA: TGCGCCAGCAGCCAGGGTGGGCGGGAGACCCAGTACTTC
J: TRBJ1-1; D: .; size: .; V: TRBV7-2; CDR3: CASSTQRYTEAFF; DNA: TGTGCCAGCAGCACCCAGCGGTATACTGAAGCTTTCTTT
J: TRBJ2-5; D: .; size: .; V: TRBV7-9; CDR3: CASTFGAGTETQYF; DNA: TGTGCCAGCACGTTTGGGGCAGGGACAGAGACCCAGTACTTC
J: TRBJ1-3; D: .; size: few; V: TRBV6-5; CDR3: CATRVGNTIYF; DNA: TGTGCCACCCGGGTTGGAAACACCATATATTTT
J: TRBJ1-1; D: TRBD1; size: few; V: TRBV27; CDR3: CASSLIGGWTGNTEAFF; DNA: TGTGCCAGCAGTTTAATCGGCGGCTGGACAGGGAACACTGAAGCTTTCTTT
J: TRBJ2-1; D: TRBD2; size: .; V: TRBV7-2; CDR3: CASSLASGRYDEQFF; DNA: TGTGCCAGCAGCTTAGCTAGCGGGAGATATGATGAGCAGTTCTTC
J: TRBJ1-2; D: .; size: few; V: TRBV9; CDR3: CASSVFKEGGYTF; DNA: TGTGCCAGCAGCGTATTCAAGGAGGGTGGCTACACCTTC
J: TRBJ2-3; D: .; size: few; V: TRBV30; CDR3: CAWSVLRDTQYF; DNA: TGTGCCTGGAGTGTCTTGAGAGATACGCAGTATTTT
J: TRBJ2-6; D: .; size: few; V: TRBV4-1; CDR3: CASSQAQGGANVLTF; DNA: TGCGCCAGCAGCCAAGCGCAGGGCGGGGCCAACGTCCTGACTTTC
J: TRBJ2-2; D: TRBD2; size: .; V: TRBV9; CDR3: CASSVGAGVNTGELFF; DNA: TGTGCCAGCAGCGTAGGAGCGGGGGTAAACACCGGGGAGCTGTTTTTT
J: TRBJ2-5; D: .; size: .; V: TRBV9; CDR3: CASSTRGTPEMETQYF; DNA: TGTGCCAGCAGCACACGAGGGACCCCGGAGATGGAGACCCAGTACTTC
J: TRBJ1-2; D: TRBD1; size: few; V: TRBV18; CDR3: CASSRTGDYGYTF; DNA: TGTGCCAGCTCAAGGACAGGCGACTATGGCTACACCTTC
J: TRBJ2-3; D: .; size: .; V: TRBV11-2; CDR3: CASSLWGAPTDTQYF; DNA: TGTGCCAGCAGCTTATGGGGGGCCCCTACAGATACGCAGTATTTT
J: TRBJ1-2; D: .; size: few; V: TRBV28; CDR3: CASTRGVHPNYGYTF; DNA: TGTGCCAGCACCCGGGGGGTACATCCTAACTATGGCTACACCTTC
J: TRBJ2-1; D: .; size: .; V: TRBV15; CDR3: CATSEKGLLQMQFF; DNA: TGTGCCACCAGCGAGAAAGGACTCCTACAGATGCAGTTCTTC